The TCR beta chain under discussion was sequenced for a study of OX40 agonist ivuxolimab in advanced cancers. Study at large: Administration of intravenous ivuxolimab to patients occurred every 2 weeks at 0.01 to 10 mg/kg. Partial responses occurred in Three dose-escalation patients, one with hepatocellular carcinoma and two with cutaneous melanoma.

From germline, CDR1 is SGHTS and CDR2 YDEGEE. This CDR3 region has 16 residues. With V trimmed by 3 bases and J by 0 bases, 2 bases remained unmatched. Study observations and caveats: The study found that CD8+ T cells averaged more expanded clones than CD4+. It was not determined which antigens were specifically recognized by the peripheral T cells that had undergone clonal expansion.

In the case of this clone: Its specificity is not known.

Repertoires were generated with immunoSEQ multiplex PCR, while TCRdb's copy carries only in-frame clones and drops some. This sample has about 35,000 clones, with 84% found just once. The specimen comprised CD4+ or CD8+ T cells sorted from blood, sampled in a trial of the OX40 agonist ivuxolimab. The chain couples TRBV5-8 to TRBJ1-3; 11 bases line up with TRBD1. The receptor's source is an adult with an advanced solid tumor such as melanoma, head and neck, liver or kidney cancer. The CDR3 DNA sequence: TGTGCCAGCAGCTCCGGGACAGGGGGCTCTGGAAACACCATATATTTT. Its protein product is CASSSGTGGSGNTIYF.